This TCR beta chain was obtained from a study of cytomegalovirus exposure and HLA in healthy donors. This clone was seen more than once but under ten times. Its antigen is not identified. Findings of the study overall: Within the data, a cluster of highly shared sequence variants was likely a sequencing artifact. Specificity of three CMV-associated chains for CMV antigens was verified in vitro.

The CDR3 contains 17 residues. The junction had 14 bases not matched to a gene; V was cut back by 5 bases and J by 4 bases. Germline CDR1 LNHDA, CDR2 SQIVND (reference sequence). 13 Jbeta primers and 60 Vbeta primers were used for the PCR. Repertoires were generated with immunoSEQ multiplex PCR, while TCRdb's copy carries only in-frame clones and drops some. The top ten hold over 3% of the sample, which has 90,000 to 120,000 clones, roughly 85% seen once. Input material: PBMCs. The TCR originated in a woman aged 40 to 50 in good health and CMV-seronegative. The V call is TRBV19, the J call TRBJ2-1; 7 bases align to TRBD2. CDR3 amino acids: CASSFPHLAEDYNEQFF. In DNA, the CDR3 is TGTGCCAGTAGTTTCCCTCATCTAGCGGAGGATTACAATGAGCAGTTCTTC.